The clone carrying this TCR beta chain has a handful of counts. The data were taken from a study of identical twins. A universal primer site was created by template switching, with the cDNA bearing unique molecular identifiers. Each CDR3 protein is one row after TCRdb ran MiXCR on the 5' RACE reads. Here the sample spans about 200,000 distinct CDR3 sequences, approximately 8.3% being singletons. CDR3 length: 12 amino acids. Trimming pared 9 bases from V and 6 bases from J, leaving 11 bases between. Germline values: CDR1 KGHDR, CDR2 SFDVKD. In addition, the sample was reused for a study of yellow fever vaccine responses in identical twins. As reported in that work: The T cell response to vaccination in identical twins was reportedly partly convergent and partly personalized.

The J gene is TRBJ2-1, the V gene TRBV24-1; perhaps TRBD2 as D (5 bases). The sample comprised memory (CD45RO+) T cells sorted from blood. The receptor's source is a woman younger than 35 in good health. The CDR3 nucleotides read TGTGCCACCCGGGGAGTTGTCAATGAGCAGTTCTTC. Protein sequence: CATRGVVNEQFF.